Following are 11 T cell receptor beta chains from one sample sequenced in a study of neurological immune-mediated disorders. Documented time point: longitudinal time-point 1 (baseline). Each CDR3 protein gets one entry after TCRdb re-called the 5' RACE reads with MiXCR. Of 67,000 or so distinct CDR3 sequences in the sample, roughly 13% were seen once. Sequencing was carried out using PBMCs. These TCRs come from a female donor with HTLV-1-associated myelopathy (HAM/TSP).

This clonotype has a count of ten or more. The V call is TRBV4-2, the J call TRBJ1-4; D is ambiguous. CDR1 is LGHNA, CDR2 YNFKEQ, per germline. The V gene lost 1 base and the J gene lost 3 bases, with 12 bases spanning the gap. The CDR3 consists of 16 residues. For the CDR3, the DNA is TGTGCCAGCAGCCAAGGATCGGCAGCAGCTAATGAAAAACTGTTTTTT. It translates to CASSQGSAAANEKLFF.

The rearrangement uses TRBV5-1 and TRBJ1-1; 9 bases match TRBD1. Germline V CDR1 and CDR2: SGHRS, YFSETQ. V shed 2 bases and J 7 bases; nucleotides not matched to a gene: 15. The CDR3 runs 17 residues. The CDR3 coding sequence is TGCGCCAGCAGCTTTGCTCCTGGGGACAGGGCGACTCGTGAAGCTTTCTTT. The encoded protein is CASSFAPGDRATREAFF.

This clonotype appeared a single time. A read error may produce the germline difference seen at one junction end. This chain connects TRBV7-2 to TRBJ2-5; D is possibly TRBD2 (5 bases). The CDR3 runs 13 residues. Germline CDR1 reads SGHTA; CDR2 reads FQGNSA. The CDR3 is CASRRLTQETQYF. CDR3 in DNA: TGTGCCAGCAGGCGACTAACCCAAGAAACCCAGTACTTC.

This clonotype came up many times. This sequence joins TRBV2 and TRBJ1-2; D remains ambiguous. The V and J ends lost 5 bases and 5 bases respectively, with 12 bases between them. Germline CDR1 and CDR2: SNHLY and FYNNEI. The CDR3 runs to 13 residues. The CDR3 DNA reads TGTGCCAGCAGTAGGACCCGAGAGTATGGCTACACCTTC. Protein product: CASSRTREYGYTF.

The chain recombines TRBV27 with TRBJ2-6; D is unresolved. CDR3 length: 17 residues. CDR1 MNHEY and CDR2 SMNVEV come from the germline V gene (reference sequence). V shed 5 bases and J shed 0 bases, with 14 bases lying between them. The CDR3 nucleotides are TGTGCCAGCAGTCGTGATACAAGCGACTCTGGGGCCAACGTCCTGACTTTC. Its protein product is CASSRDTSDSGANVLTF.

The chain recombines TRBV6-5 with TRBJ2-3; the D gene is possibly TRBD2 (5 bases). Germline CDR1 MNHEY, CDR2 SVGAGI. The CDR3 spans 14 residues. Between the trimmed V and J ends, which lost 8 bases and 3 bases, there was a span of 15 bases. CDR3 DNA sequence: TGTGCCAGCTGGCCGACGGGGAGAACAGATACGCAGTATTTT. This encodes CASWPTGRTDTQYF.

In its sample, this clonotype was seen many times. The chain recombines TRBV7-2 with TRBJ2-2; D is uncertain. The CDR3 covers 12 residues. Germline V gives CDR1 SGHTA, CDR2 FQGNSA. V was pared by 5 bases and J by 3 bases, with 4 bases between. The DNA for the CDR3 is TGTGCCAGCAGCGGTGACACCGGGGAGCTGTTTTTT. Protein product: CASSGDTGELFF.

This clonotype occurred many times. CDR3 in DNA: TGCGCCAGCAGCCAAGATTGGGAGGGCTACGAGCAGTACTTC. This gives the protein CASSQDWEGYEQYF. This sequence joins TRBV4-1 and TRBJ2-7; TRBD2 aligns across 7 bases. Germline V CDR1 and CDR2: MGHRA, YSYEKL. This CDR3 comprises 14 residues. After removal of 0 bases from V and 3 bases from J, the junction contained 2 bases not matched to a gene.

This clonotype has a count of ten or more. The CDR3: CASSPGTVNTEAFF. DNA for the CDR3: TGTGCCAGCAGTCCTGGGACCGTGAACACTGAAGCTTTCTTT. The rearrangement uses TRBV12-3 or TRBV12-4 and TRBJ1-1; D may be TRBD1 (5 bases). V lost 5 bases and J 0 bases, leaving 10 bases between the germline ends. This CDR3 region has 14 residues.

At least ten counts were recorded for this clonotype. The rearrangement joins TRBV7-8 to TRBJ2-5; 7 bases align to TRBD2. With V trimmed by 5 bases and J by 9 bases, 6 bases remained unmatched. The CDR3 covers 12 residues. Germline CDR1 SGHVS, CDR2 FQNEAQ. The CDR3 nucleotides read TGTGCCAGCAGCGTAGATGGGAGGGCCCAGTACTTC. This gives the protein CASSVDGRAQYF.

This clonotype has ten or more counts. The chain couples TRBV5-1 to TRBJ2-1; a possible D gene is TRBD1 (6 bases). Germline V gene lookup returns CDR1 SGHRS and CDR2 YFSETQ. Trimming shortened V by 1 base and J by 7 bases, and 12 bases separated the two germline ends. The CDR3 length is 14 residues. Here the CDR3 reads CASSLTYRENEQFF. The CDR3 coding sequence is TGCGCCAGCAGCTTGACATACAGGGAAAATGAGCAGTTCTTC.